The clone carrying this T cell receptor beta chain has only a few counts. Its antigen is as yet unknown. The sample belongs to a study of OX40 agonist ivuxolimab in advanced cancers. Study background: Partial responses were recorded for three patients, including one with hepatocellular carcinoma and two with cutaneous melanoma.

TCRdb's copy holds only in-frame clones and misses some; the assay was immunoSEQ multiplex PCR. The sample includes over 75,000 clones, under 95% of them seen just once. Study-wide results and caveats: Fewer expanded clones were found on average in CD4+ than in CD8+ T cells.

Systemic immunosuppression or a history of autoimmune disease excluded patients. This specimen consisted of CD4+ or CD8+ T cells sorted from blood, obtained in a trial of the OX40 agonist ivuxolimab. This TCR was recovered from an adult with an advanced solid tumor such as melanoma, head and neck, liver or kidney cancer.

The CDR3 DNA reads TGTGCCAGCAGCGGCCGGGACAGGGGGGTCTACAATGAGCAGTTCTTC. Translation gives CASSGRDRGVYNEQFF. The chain carries TRBV11-2 and TRBJ2-1; TRBD1 matches 11 bases. The germline V gene has CDR1 SGHAT and CDR2 FQNNGV. CDR3 length: 16 residues. Losses at the gene ends were 5 bases for V and 3 bases for J; bases not matched to a gene: 6.